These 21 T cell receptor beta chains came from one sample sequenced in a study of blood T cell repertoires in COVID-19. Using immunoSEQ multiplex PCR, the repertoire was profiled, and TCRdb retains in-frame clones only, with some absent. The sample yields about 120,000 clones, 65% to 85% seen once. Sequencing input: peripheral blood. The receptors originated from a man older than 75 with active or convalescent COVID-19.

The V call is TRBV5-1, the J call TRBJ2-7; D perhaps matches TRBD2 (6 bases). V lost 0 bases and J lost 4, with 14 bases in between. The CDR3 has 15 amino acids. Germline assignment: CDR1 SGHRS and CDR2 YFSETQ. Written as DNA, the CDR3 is TGCGCCAGCAGCTTGGAGGCCCGCGCGGGGTACGAGCAGTACTTC. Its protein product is CASSLEARAGYEQYF.

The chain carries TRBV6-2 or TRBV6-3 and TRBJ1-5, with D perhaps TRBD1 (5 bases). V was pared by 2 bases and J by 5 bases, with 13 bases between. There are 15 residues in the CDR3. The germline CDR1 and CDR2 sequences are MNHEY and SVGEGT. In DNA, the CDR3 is TGTGCCAGCAGTTACGGGAGGGACGGCTATCAGCCCCAGCATTTT. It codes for CASSYGRDGYQPQHF.

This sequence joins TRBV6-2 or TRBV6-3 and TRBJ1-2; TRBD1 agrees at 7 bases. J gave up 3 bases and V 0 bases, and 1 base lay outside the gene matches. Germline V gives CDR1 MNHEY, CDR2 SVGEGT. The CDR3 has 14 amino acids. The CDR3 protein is CASSYSDRDYGYTF. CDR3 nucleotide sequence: TGTGCCAGCAGTTACTCTGACAGGGACTATGGCTACACCTTC.

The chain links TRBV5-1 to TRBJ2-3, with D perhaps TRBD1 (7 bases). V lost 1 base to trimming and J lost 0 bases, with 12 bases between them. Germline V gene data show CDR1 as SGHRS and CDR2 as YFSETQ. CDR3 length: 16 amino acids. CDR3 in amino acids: CASSLMTGTSTDTQYF. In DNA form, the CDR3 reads TGCGCCAGCAGCTTGATGACAGGGACTAGCACAGATACGCAGTATTTT.

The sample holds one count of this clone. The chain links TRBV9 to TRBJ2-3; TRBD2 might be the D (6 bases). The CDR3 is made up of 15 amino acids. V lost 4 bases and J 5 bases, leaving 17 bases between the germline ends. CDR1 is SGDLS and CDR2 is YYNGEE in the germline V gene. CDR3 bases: TGTGCCAGCAGCATAAGCGGGCTACGTCTAGATACGCAGTATTTT. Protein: CASSISGLRLDTQYF.

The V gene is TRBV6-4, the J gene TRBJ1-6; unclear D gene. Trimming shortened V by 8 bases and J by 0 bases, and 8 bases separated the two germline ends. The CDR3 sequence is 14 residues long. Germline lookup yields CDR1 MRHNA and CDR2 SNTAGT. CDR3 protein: CASLGSSYNSPLHF. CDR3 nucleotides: TGTGCCAGCCTCGGGTCCTCCTATAATTCACCCCTCCACTTT.

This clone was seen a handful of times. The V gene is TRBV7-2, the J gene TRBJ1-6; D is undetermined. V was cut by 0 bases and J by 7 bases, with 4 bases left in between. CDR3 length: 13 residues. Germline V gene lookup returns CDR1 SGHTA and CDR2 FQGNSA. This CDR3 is CASSLASNSPLHF. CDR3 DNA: TGTGCCAGCAGCTTAGCCTCCAATTCACCCCTCCACTTT.

CDR3 in amino acids: CASSRPGGYNEQFF. The CDR3 DNA reads as TGTGCCAGCAGTCGCCCGGGGGGTTACAATGAGCAGTTCTTC. V gene TRBV27 combines with J gene TRBJ2-1; 7 bases match TRBD2. The CDR3 covers 14 residues. The germline CDR1 and CDR2 sequences are MNHEY and SMNVEV (reference sequence). With 5 bases clipped from V and 4 bases from J, the junction kept 5 bases outside the gene matches.

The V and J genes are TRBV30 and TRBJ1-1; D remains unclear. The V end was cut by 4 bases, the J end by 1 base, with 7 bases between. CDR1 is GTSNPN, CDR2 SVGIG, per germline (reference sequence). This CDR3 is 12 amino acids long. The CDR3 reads CAWTVTNTEAFF. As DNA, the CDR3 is TGTGCCTGGACGGTCACGAACACTGAAGCTTTCTTT.

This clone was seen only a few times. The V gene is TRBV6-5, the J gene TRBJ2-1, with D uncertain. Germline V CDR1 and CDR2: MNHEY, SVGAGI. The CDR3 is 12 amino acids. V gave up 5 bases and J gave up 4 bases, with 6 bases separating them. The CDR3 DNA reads TGTGCCAGCAGTACAAGTTACAATGAGCAGTTCTTC. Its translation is CASSTSYNEQFF.

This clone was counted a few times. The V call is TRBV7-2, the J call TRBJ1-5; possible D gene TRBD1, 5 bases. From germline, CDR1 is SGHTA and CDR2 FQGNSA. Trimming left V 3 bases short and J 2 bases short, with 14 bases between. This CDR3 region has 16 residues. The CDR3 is CASSFGPGERNQPQHF. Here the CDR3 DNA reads TGTGCCAGCAGCTTCGGACCGGGGGAGCGCAATCAGCCCCAGCATTTT.

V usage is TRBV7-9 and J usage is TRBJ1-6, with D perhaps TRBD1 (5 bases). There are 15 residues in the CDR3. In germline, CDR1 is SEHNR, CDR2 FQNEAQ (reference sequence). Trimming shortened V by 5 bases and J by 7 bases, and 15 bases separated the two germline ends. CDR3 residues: CASSLYGGANSPLHF. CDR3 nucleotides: TGTGCCAGCAGCCTCTACGGTGGGGCAAATTCACCCCTCCACTTT.

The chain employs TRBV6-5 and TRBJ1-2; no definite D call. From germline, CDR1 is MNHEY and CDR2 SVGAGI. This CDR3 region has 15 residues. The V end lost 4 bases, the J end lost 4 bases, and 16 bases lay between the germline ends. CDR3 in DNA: TGTGCCAGCAGTTCCGAAGCCCGGGAGATCTATGGCTACACCTTC. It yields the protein CASSSEAREIYGYTF.

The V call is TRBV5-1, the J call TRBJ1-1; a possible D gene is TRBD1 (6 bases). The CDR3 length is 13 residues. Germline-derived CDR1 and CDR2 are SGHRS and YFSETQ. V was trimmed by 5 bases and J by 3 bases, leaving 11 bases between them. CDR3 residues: CASSSTGYTEAFF. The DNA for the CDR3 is TGCGCCAGCAGTTCAACAGGGTACACTGAAGCTTTCTTT.

The CDR3 sequence is CASSAGAWTGELFF. The CDR3 DNA reads TGCGCCAGCAGCGCGGGGGCGTGGACCGGGGAGCTGTTTTTT. The V and J genes are TRBV5-1 and TRBJ2-2, with a weak D call TRBD2 (7 bases). V was shortened by 4 bases and J by 5 bases, with 12 bases between the two germline ends. Per the germline V gene, CDR1 is SGHRS and CDR2 is YFSETQ. The CDR3 sequence is 14 residues long.

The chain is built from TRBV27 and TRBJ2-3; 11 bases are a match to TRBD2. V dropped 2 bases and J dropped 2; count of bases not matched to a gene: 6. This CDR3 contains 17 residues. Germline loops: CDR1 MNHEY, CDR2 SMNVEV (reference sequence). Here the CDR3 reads CASSLALAGESTDTQYF. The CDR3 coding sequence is TGTGCCAGCAGTTTAGCACTAGCGGGGGAGTCCACAGATACGCAGTATTTT.

The CDR3 spells CASSQDLNLRGTQTGELFF. CDR3 bases: TGCGCCAGCAGCCAAGATCTCAATCTTAGGGGTACACAAACCGGGGAGCTGTTTTTT. This chain connects TRBV4-3 to TRBJ2-2; possible D gene TRBD1, 5 bases. Trimming cost V 0 bases and J 5 bases, with 22 bases left between them. The CDR3 spans 19 residues. The germline CDR1 and CDR2 sequences are LGHNA and YSLEER.

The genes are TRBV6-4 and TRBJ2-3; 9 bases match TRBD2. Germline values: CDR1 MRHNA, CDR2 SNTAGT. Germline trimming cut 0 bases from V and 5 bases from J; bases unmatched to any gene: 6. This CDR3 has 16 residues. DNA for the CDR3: TGTGCCAGCAGTGACTCGTTGGCGGGGGGGCTAGATACGCAGTATTTT. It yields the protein CASSDSLAGGLDTQYF.

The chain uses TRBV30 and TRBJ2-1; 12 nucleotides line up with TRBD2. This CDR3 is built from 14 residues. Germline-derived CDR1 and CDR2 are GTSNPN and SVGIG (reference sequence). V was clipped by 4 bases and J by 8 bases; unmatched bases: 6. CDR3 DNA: TGTGCCTGGACGACTAGCGGGGGAGTTTATGAGCAGTTCTTC. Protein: CAWTTSGGVYEQFF. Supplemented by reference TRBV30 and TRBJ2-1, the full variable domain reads SQTIHQWPATLVQPVGSPLSLECTVEGTSNPNLYWYRQAAGRGLQLLFYSVGIGQISSEVPQNLSASRPQDRQFILSSKKLLLSDSGFYLCAWTTSGGVYEQFFGPGTRLTVL.

Here the CDR3 reads CAWSPPGQGGFGNQPQHF. CDR3 bases: TGTGCCTGGAGTCCCCCCGGCCAGGGGGGTTTTGGGAATCAGCCCCAGCATTTT. The chain recombines TRBV30 with TRBJ1-5; 7 nucleotides agree with TRBD1. The J segment lost 4 bases and the V segment lost 2 bases, leaving 17 bases of the junction unmatched. The germline gives CDR1 GTSNPN, CDR2 SVGIG (reference sequence). The CDR3 totals 18 residues.

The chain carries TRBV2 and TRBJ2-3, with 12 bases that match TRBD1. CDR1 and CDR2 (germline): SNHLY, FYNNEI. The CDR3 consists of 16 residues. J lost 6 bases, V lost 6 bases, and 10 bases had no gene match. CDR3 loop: CASSQGGTGGWDTQYF. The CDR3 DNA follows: TGTGCCAGCAGCCAGGGGGGGACAGGGGGCTGGGATACGCAGTATTTT.